Each of the 10 T cell receptor beta chains below was sequenced from the same sample in a study of cytomegalovirus exposure and HLA in healthy donors. PCR was performed using 60 Vbeta and 13 Jbeta primers. The data were produced by immunoSEQ multiplex PCR, yet TCRdb's version contains in-frame clones alone and is incomplete. The table lists fewer than 200,000 clones, 75% to 85% of them singletons. Sequenced material: PBMCs. These TCRs come from a young woman in good health and CMV-seronegative.

The rearrangement uses TRBV5-6 and TRBJ1-2; 9 bases are shared with TRBD1. The V gene end was trimmed by 2 bases and the J gene end by 2 bases; junction bases not matched to a gene: 4. Germline CDR1 reads SGHDT; CDR2 reads YYEEEE. The length of the CDR3 is 15 residues. CDR3 in amino acids: CASSFQGTGNYGYTF. The CDR3, as DNA: TGTGCCAGCAGCTTTCAGGGGACAGGGAACTATGGCTACACCTTC.

This clone has just one count. The rearrangement uses TRBV6-5 and TRBJ1-1; 7 bases fit TRBD1. V was pared by 10 bases and J by 4 bases, with 6 bases of the junction left unmatched. The CDR3 totals 12 residues. CDR1 is MNHEY and CDR2 is SVGAGI in the germline V gene. This chain's CDR3 is CATTQGSTEAFF. The CDR3 coding sequence is TGTGCCACTACACAGGGGTCCACTGAAGCTTTCTTT.

CDR3 residues: CASRATGISYNEQFF. DNA of the CDR3: TGTGCCAGCAGAGCGACAGGGATCTCCTACAATGAGCAGTTCTTC. This chain joins TRBV2 and TRBJ2-1; TRBD1 matches 7 bases. The J segment lost 0 bases and the V segment lost 6 bases, leaving 5 bases of the junction unmatched. This CDR3 spans 15 amino acids. Germline CDR1 is SNHLY and CDR2 is FYNNEI.

V and J are TRBV4-1 and TRBJ1-5, with D unresolved. With 0 bases removed from V and 3 bases from J, the gap between germline ends came to 3 bases. The CDR3 covers 13 residues. From germline, CDR1 is MGHRA and CDR2 YSYEKL. The DNA for the CDR3 is TGCGCCAGCAGCCAAGACATCAATCAGCCCCAGCATTTT. Its protein product is CASSQDINQPQHF.

Points on this clone: Other DNA sequences in the same sample also yield this CDR3. CDR3 residues: CASSVGGGDYGYTF. As DNA, the CDR3 is TGTGCCAGCAGCGTAGGAGGGGGCGACTATGGCTACACCTTC. The genes are TRBV9 and TRBJ1-2, with 7 positions matching TRBD1. V trimming: 0 bases; J trimming: 3 bases; junction bases outside the gene matches: 2. CDR3 size: 14 residues. CDR1 and CDR2 from the germline V gene are SGDLS and YYNGEE.

This rearrangement joins TRBV5-1 to TRBJ1-4; D gene uncertain. This CDR3 has 14 amino acids. With 4 bases removed from V and 7 bases from J, the gap between germline ends came to 14 bases. Per germline, CDR1 SGHRS and CDR2 YFSETQ. CDR3 amino acids: CASSRGRFLEKLFF. The DNA for the CDR3 is TGCGCCAGCAGCAGAGGAAGGTTCCTTGAAAAACTGTTTTTT.

The V and J genes are TRBV6-1 and TRBJ1-2; 9 bases agree with TRBD1. V lost 3 bases and J lost 4; bases outside the gene matches: 9. The CDR3 runs 16 residues. Germline lookup yields CDR1 MNHNS and CDR2 SASEGT. The CDR3 nucleotides read TGTGCCAGCAGTGACACCTGGGACAGGGCCAGCTATGGCTACACCTTC. Translating gives CASSDTWDRASYGYTF.

The rearrangement links TRBV19 to TRBJ1-6; D is undetermined. The CDR3 extends over 14 amino acids. CDR1 is LNHDA and CDR2 is SQIVND in the germline V gene (reference sequence). The ends were cut back, 9 bases at V and 1 base at J, with 10 bases in the middle. In DNA, the CDR3 is TGTGCCAGCGGAGAGAGGTCCTATAATTCACCCCTCCACTTT. This sequence encodes CASGERSYNSPLHF.

The rearrangement uses TRBV6-4 and TRBJ2-2; 10 bases map to TRBD2. The CDR3 extends over 15 amino acids. Germline loops: CDR1 MRHNA, CDR2 SNTAGT. The trim removed 3 bases at V and 5 bases at J, leaving 3 bases unmatched. The CDR3 nucleotides are TGTGCCAGCAGTGAGCTAGCGGGAGAGACCGGGGAGCTGTTTTTT. Protein: CASSELAGETGELFF.

The gene calls are TRBV2 and TRBJ2-3, with D hard to call. Trimming took 6 bases from V and 5 from J, leaving 9 bases between them. Germline loops: CDR1 SNHLY, CDR2 FYNNEI. CDR3 length: 12 residues. CDR3 DNA: TGTGCCAGCAGGGTTGGCGGAGATACGCAGTATTTT. Amino acid sequence: CASRVGGDTQYF.